The 25 T cell receptor beta chains listed next were all sequenced from one sample in a study of blood T cell repertoires in COVID-19. Clones were sequenced by immunoSEQ multiplex PCR, and TCRdb holds only the in-frame ones, with some missing. The repertoire consists of 240,000 or so clones, with under 85% occurring once and the leading ten covering 1.5% to 2%. The specimen was peripheral blood. Receptors originate from a man aged 25 to 40 who had recovered from COVID-19.

This chain connects TRBV5-4 to TRBJ2-7, with 13 bases lining up with TRBD2. This CDR3 has 17 amino acids. Germline V gene sequence: CDR1 SGHNT, CDR2 YYREEE (reference sequence). V was clipped by 3 bases and J by 3 bases; unmatched bases: 9. Here the CDR3 DNA reads TGTGCCAGCAGCTCTGGACTAGCGGGGGCGAATCTCTACGAGCAGTACTTC. Its translation is CASSSGLAGANLYEQYF.

The chain employs TRBV19 and TRBJ1-1; 9 bases map to TRBD1. CDR3 length: 21 residues. Germline V CDR1 and CDR2: LNHDA, SQIVND (reference sequence). V shed 3 bases and J 0 bases; nucleotides not matched to a gene: 20. The CDR3 spells CASSIYRPRQGVRKMNTEAFF. CDR3 DNA sequence: TGTGCCAGTAGTATTTACCGACCGAGACAGGGGGTCCGAAAAATGAACACTGAAGCTTTCTTT.

This clone appeared a single time. The chain uses TRBV7-8 and TRBJ1-3; possibly TRBD1 for D (5 bases). Trimming shortened V by 5 bases and J by 2 bases, and 19 bases separated the two germline ends. The CDR3 runs 17 residues. The germline CDR1 and CDR2 sequences are SGHVS and FQNEAQ. The CDR3 sequence: CASSASWGDRAGNTIYF. CDR3 in DNA: TGTGCCAGCAGCGCGTCTTGGGGGGACCGGGCTGGAAACACCATATATTTT.

This clone was recorded only once. This chain connects TRBV28 to TRBJ1-2; perhaps TRBD1 as D (5 bases). The V gene lost 3 bases and the J gene lost 0 bases, with 8 bases spanning the gap. The CDR3 totals 14 residues. The V gene's germline CDR1 is MDHEN and CDR2 SYDVKM. CDR3 sequence reads: CASSFDSPNYGYTF. CDR3 bases: TGTGCCAGCAGTTTCGACAGCCCTAACTATGGCTACACCTTC.

The chain combines TRBV18 with TRBJ2-2, with a weak D call TRBD1 (6 bases). The CDR3 runs 14 residues. CDR1 is KGHSH, CDR2 LQKENI, per germline. Trimming removed 5 bases at V and 1 base at J, with 8 bases between. The chain's CDR3 is CASSETGNTGELFF. CDR3 DNA sequence: TGTGCCAGCTCAGAGACAGGGAACACCGGGGAGCTGTTTTTT.

This chain joins TRBV23-1 and TRBJ2-3; D not certain. TRBV23-1 is sorted into the ORF group, with uncertain function. V was clipped by 3 bases and J by 0 bases, with 13 bases between them. The CDR3 runs to 16 residues. CDR3 sequence reads: CASSHEIKLSTDTQYF. DNA for the CDR3: TGCGCCAGCAGTCACGAGATCAAGCTCAGCACAGATACGCAGTATTTT.

This chain uses TRBV6-5 with TRBJ2-5; 10 bases are shared with TRBD2. V dropped 7 bases and J dropped 5; count of bases not matched to a gene: 4. Germline CDR1 is MNHEY and CDR2 is SVGAGI. The CDR3 covers 13 residues. CDR3 in DNA: TGTGCCAGCACAAGCGGGGGGGCGGAGACCCAGTACTTC. This gives the protein CASTSGGAETQYF.

This clone was seen a single time. The V and J genes are TRBV3-1 (or the pseudogene TRBV3-2) and TRBJ2-7; TRBD2 might be the D (6 bases). V lost 0 bases and J 4 bases, leaving 10 bases between the germline ends. The CDR3 loop spans 14 amino acids. From germline, CDR1 is LGHDT and CDR2 YNNKEL (reference sequence). The CDR3 DNA reads as TGTGCCAGCAGCCAAGACCCCGGGAGTTACGAGCAGTACGTC. Its translation is CASSQDPGSYEQYV.

Here the CDR3 reads CASSFELAPDTQYF. CDR3 in DNA: TGCGCCAGCAGCTTCGAACTCGCTCCGGATACGCAGTATTTT. The rearrangement uses TRBV5-1 and TRBJ2-3; D gene ambiguous. The CDR3 contains 14 residues. The V and J ends lost 2 bases and 6 bases respectively, with 13 bases between them. CDR1 and CDR2 from the germline V gene are SGHRS and YFSETQ.

This clone occurred a few times. This chain uses TRBV6-1 with TRBJ1-2, with 7 bases aligning to TRBD1. Germline trimming cut 2 bases from V and 6 bases from J; bases unmatched to any gene: 0. The V gene's germline CDR1 is MNHNS and CDR2 SASEGT. CDR3 length: 12 residues. For the CDR3, the DNA is TGTGCCAGCAGTGAAAGGGGGCATGGCTACACCTTC. Its protein product is CASSERGHGYTF.

This clone showed up just a few times. The chain carries TRBV6-4 and TRBJ2-2; the D is unclear. The CDR3 loop spans 14 amino acids. Germline V gene sequence: CDR1 MRHNA, CDR2 SNTAGT. V shed 4 bases and J shed 4 bases, with 10 bases lying between them. CDR3 in amino acids: CASSATPGTGELFF. CDR3 DNA sequence: TGTGCCAGCAGTGCTACTCCGGGCACCGGGGAGCTGTTTTTT.

This clone has a count of ten or more. The V call is TRBV10-3, the J call TRBJ1-1, with unresolved D. The germline V gene has CDR1 ENHRY and CDR2 SYGVKD. The CDR3 is 13 amino acids. Trimming left V 3 bases short and J 6 bases short, with 11 bases between. Here the CDR3 reads CAISETEIAEAFF. The CDR3 DNA reads TGTGCCATCAGTGAAACGGAGATCGCTGAAGCTTTCTTT.

The chain uses TRBV6-6 and TRBJ1-1; perhaps TRBD1 as D (6 bases). The CDR3 consists of 14 residues. Trimming cost V 5 bases and J 1 base, with 11 bases left between them. The V gene's germline CDR1 is MNHNY and CDR2 SVGAGI (reference sequence). The CDR3 nucleotides read TGTGCCAGCAGTGCGGACAGTTGGAACACTGAAGCTTTCTTT. Translation gives CASSADSWNTEAFF.

This chain uses TRBV2 with TRBJ1-2; D gene uncertain. Per germline, CDR1 SNHLY and CDR2 FYNNEI. The ends were cut back, 7 bases at V and 5 bases at J, with 11 bases in the middle. This CDR3 region has 12 residues. The CDR3, as DNA: TGTGCCAGCACACTGACTCCGTATGGCTACACCTTC. It encodes CASTLTPYGYTF.

The rearrangement uses TRBV10-3 and TRBJ2-5; 7 nucleotides agree with TRBD1. Germline values: CDR1 ENHRY, CDR2 SYGVKD. The length of the CDR3 is 14 residues. The J segment lost 4 bases and the V segment lost 6 bases, leaving 8 bases of the junction unmatched. For the CDR3, the DNA is TGTGCCATCAGGGGAACAGGGGAAGGAGAGACCCAGTACTTC. Its protein product is CAIRGTGEGETQYF.

This rearrangement joins TRBV28 to TRBJ1-2; D gene ambiguous. CDR1 and CDR2 from the germline V gene are MDHEN and SYDVKM. With 7 bases removed from V and 5 bases from J, the gap between germline ends came to 11 bases. CDR3 length equals 12 residues. CDR3: CASTRSRYGYTF. In DNA, the CDR3 is TGTGCCAGCACCCGCTCGAGGTATGGCTACACCTTC.

This clone occurred once. This rearrangement joins TRBV7-9 to TRBJ1-1; maybe TRBD1 (6 bases). This CDR3 has 14 amino acids. Germline values: CDR1 SEHNR, CDR2 FQNEAQ (reference sequence). Between the trimmed V and J ends, which lost 3 bases and 4 bases, there was a span of 12 bases. The CDR3 loop is CASSLGGPVTEAFF. The CDR3 bases are TGTGCCAGCAGCTTGGGGGGGCCGGTCACTGAAGCTTTCTTT.

Points on this clone: Distinct nucleotide sequences in the sample also encode this CDR3. This chain connects TRBV28 to TRBJ1-3; 8 nucleotides agree with TRBD1. With V trimmed by 6 bases and J by 4 bases, 5 bases remained unmatched. The germline V gene encodes CDR1 MDHEN and CDR2 SYDVKM. The length of the CDR3 is 14 residues. CDR3 region: CASSLGQGGNTIYF. The CDR3 nucleotides read TGTGCCAGCAGCCTCGGACAGGGCGGAAACACCATATATTTT.

Only a few counts were recorded for this clone. The rearrangement uses TRBV4-1 and TRBJ1-1, with D unclear. V dropped 2 bases and J dropped 6 bases, with 13 bases sitting between them. This CDR3 has 14 residues. CDR1 and CDR2 (germline): MGHRA, YSYEKL. CDR3 in DNA: TGCGCCAGCAGCCAATCACCGGGGAGTCCTGAAGCTTTCTTT. Translation gives CASSQSPGSPEAFF.

The chain employs TRBV5-5 and TRBJ1-1; tentative D call: TRBD1 (5 bases). Germline V lookup: CDR1 SGHKS, CDR2 YYEKEE (reference sequence). V lost 4 bases, J lost 9 bases, and 16 bases lay in between. This CDR3 comprises 13 residues. CDR3 sequence reads: CASSLRGAEKAFF. The CDR3 nucleotides read TGTGCCAGCAGCCTACGCGGGGCCGAAAAAGCTTTCTTT.

The chain carries TRBV6-5 and TRBJ1-2; D not certain. The CDR3 has 12 amino acids. The germline V and J ends were trimmed by 4 bases and 1 base, with 4 bases remaining between them. Germline-derived CDR1 and CDR2 are MNHEY and SVGAGI. In nucleotides, the CDR3 is TGTGCCAGCAGTTCCAGTAACTATGGCTACACCTTC. It translates to CASSSSNYGYTF.

V and J are TRBV2 and TRBJ2-2; 9 nucleotides match TRBD2. CDR1 SNHLY and CDR2 FYNNEI come from the germline V gene. Trimming at V came to 8 bases and at J to 1 base, leaving 2 bases not matched to a gene. This CDR3 contains 14 residues. CDR3: CASERGENTGELFF. In nucleotides, the CDR3 is TGTGCCAGCGAGCGGGGGGAGAACACCGGGGAGCTGTTTTTT.

The CDR3 loop reads CASSLKGAYNTEAFF. As DNA, the CDR3 is TGCGCCAGCAGCTTGAAGGGGGCTTATAACACTGAAGCTTTCTTT. This chain uses TRBV5-1 with TRBJ1-1; 7 positions match TRBD1. Per germline, CDR1 SGHRS and CDR2 YFSETQ. The trim removed 1 base at V and 2 bases at J, leaving 5 bases unmatched. The CDR3 extends over 15 amino acids.

The chain combines TRBV18 with TRBJ2-5, with 7 bases fitting TRBD2. Germline CDR1 and CDR2: KGHSH and LQKENI. V dropped 9 bases and J dropped 2; count of bases not matched to a gene: 6. This CDR3 is built from 13 residues. Written as DNA, the CDR3 is TGTGCCAGTTCGGGCGGGGGACAAGAGACCCAGTACTTC. Amino acids: CASSGGGQETQYF.

The V and J genes are TRBV19 and TRBJ2-3; 10 bases agree with TRBD1. Germline CDR1 and CDR2: LNHDA and SQIVND (reference sequence). The junction had 11 bases not matched to a gene; V was cut back by 4 bases and J by 4 bases. The CDR3 extends over 17 amino acids. The CDR3: CASSKIPGQGRSDTQYF. The CDR3 DNA is TGTGCCAGTAGTAAAATCCCGGGACAGGGGAGATCAGATACGCAGTATTTT.